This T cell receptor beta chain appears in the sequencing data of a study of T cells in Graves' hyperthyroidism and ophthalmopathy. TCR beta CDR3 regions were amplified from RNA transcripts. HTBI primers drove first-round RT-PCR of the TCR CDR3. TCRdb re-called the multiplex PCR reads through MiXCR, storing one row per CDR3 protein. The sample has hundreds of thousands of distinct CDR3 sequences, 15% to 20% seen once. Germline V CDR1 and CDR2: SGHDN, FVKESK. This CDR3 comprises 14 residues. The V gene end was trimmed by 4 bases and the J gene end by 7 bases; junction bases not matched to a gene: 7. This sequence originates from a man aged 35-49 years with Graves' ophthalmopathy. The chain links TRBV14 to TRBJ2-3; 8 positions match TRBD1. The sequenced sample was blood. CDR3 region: CASSPLTGANTQYF. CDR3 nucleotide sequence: TGTGCCAGCAGCCCGCTGACAGGGGCAAATACGCAGTATTTT.